This T cell receptor beta chain was retrieved from a study of cytomegalovirus exposure and HLA in healthy donors. Study details: Among the approximately 400 donors who were genotyped, about 79% fell in the genetic ancestry cluster that is associated with self-reported Caucasian donors. Study-level findings and limits: Presence/absence analyses rested on an assumption that sequencing depth was roughly uniform across donors.

V lost 1 base and J lost 7, with 11 bases in between. Germline V gene data show CDR1 as SGHNT and CDR2 as YYREEE (reference sequence). This CDR3 has 14 residues. Concerning this clone itself: Its target is unknown.

Both 60 Vbeta primers and 13 Jbeta primers went into the PCR. Clones were sequenced by immunoSEQ multiplex PCR, and TCRdb holds only the in-frame ones, with some missing. This sample has 150,000 to 200,000 clones, with roughly 85% found just once. Sequencing was done on a sample of PBMCs. This receptor was obtained from a woman aged 30 to 39 in good health and CMV-seropositive. V usage is TRBV5-4 and J usage is TRBJ1-4; D is uncertain. The CDR3 nucleotides are TGTGCCAGCAGCTTGATTGGCGGTACTGAAAAACTGTTTTTT. Amino acids: CASSLIGGTEKLFF.